Listed here are 22 T cell receptor beta chains from one sample, sequenced in a study of T cell repertoires in cytomegalovirus infection. TCRdb reprocessed the reads via MiXCR and lists one record per CDR3 protein. This sample has about 360,000 distinct CDR3 sequences; roughly 18% occur once, and the top ten carry under 9%. The sequenced sample was PBMCs. The receptors stem from a human donor in good health (CMV status not recorded). Some clones in this sample may be carry-over from other donors' samples.

This clonotype was picked up a small number of times. The V gene is TRBV7-2, the J gene TRBJ2-1, with D possibly matching TRBD2 (6 bases). Germline V gene data show CDR1 as SGHTA and CDR2 as FQGNSA. This CDR3 is built from 15 residues. Trimming stripped 6 bases from V and 0 bases from J, with 12 bases between. CDR3 coding DNA: TGTGCCAGCAGTCCCCGGGGGAGCTCCTACAATGAGCAGTTCTTC. Amino acids: CASSPRGSSYNEQFF.

The gene calls are TRBV4-1 and TRBJ2-1; 8 bases map to TRBD1. This CDR3 spans 14 amino acids. The germline gives CDR1 MGHRA, CDR2 YSYEKL. V shed 1 base and J 15 bases; nucleotides not matched to a gene: 11. CDR3 nucleotide sequence: TGCGCCAGCAGCCAAGTCGATTTTCGGGACAGGCGGTTCTTC. Encoded protein: CASSQVDFRDRRFF.

This clonotype has at least ten counts. The rearrangement links TRBV7-9 to TRBJ2-6; 8 nucleotides line up with TRBD1. The length of the CDR3 is 17 residues. V trimming: 3 bases; J trimming: 0 bases; junction bases outside the gene matches: 4. Germline V gene sequence: CDR1 SEHNR, CDR2 FQNEAQ (reference sequence). Here the CDR3 reads CASSFTGGASGANVLTF. CDR3 sequence (DNA): TGTGCCAGCAGCTTCACAGGGGGAGCCTCTGGGGCCAACGTCCTGACTTTC. Drawing the rest from reference TRBV7-9 and TRBJ2-6, the complete variable domain is DTGVSQNPRHKITKRGQNVTFRCDPISEHNRLYWYRQTLGQGPEFLTYFQNEAQLEKSRLLSDRFSAERPKGSFSTLEIQRTEQGDSAMYLCASSFTGGASGANVLTFGAGSRLTVL.

This clonotype was detected ten times or more. V usage is TRBV7-2 and J usage is TRBJ2-5; 9 nucleotides match TRBD2. CDR1 is SGHTA and CDR2 is FQGNSA in the germline V gene. The V segment lost 1 base and the J segment 4 bases; nucleotides outside the gene matches: 4. The length of the CDR3 is 15 residues. Here the CDR3 reads CASSLDSGSGETQYF. CDR3 DNA sequence: TGTGCCAGCAGCTTAGATAGCGGGAGCGGAGAGACCCAGTACTTC. The full variable domain, with the rest looked up from reference TRBV7-2 and TRBJ2-5, is GAGVSQSPSNKVTEKGKDVELRCDPISGHTALYWYRQSLGQGLEFLIYFQGNSAPDKSGLPSDRFSAERTGGSVSTLTIQRTQQEDSAVYLCASSLDSGSGETQYFGPGTRLLVL.

This clonotype was seen only a few times. The chain is built from TRBV19 and TRBJ1-1; 9 positions agree with TRBD1. Germline lookup yields CDR1 LNHDA and CDR2 SQIVND (reference sequence). The CDR3 spans 14 residues. The V gene end was trimmed by 3 bases and the J gene end by 3 bases; junction bases not matched to a gene: 2. The CDR3 here is CASSIRTGDTEAFF. The CDR3 coding sequence is TGTGCCAGTAGTATCCGGACAGGGGACACTGAAGCTTTCTTT.

The genes are TRBV7-2 and TRBJ1-2; D unresolved. Trimming pared 5 bases from V and 8 bases from J, leaving 15 bases between. CDR1 is SGHTA, CDR2 FQGNSA, per germline. The CDR3 is 13 amino acids. Here the CDR3 reads CASSRRPQEGYTF. CDR3 nucleotide sequence: TGTGCCAGCAGCCGACGGCCTCAAGAAGGCTACACCTTC. Full variable domain (missing parts from reference TRBV7-2 and TRBJ1-2): GAGVSQSPSNKVTEKGKDVELRCDPISGHTALYWYRQSLGQGLEFLIYFQGNSAPDKSGLPSDRFSAERTGGSVSTLTIQRTQQEDSAVYLCASSRRPQEGYTFGSGTRLTVV.

The genes are TRBV6-5 and TRBJ2-1; 7 bases align to TRBD1. Per germline, CDR1 MNHEY and CDR2 SVGAGI. V shed 2 bases and J 4 bases; nucleotides not matched to a gene: 14. This CDR3 contains 18 residues. The CDR3 coding sequence is TGTGCCAGCAGTTACGACGGACAGGTCCTCAATCCGTACAATGAGCAGTTCTTC. Its translation: CASSYDGQVLNPYNEQFF.

This clonotype appeared a few times. The chain uses TRBV27 and TRBJ2-7; maybe TRBD2 (6 bases). The germline CDR1 and CDR2 sequences are MNHEY and SMNVEV (reference sequence). V was cut by 4 bases and J by 0 bases, with 13 bases left in between. There are 15 residues in the CDR3. CDR3 region: CASSWRGWGSYEQYF. The CDR3 region has the DNA TGTGCCAGCAGTTGGAGGGGATGGGGCTCCTACGAGCAGTACTTC.

Ten or more counts support this clonotype. The chain has TRBV7-6 and TRBJ2-3, with 11 positions matching TRBD1. V gave up 5 bases and J gave up 4 bases; unmatched junction bases: 5. Germline V gene lookup returns CDR1 SGHVS and CDR2 FNYEAQ. The CDR3 consists of 15 residues. This chain's CDR3 is CASSRTGGVSDTQYF. The CDR3 region has the DNA TGTGCCAGCAGCCGGACAGGGGGCGTCTCAGATACGCAGTATTTT.

The J gene is TRBJ2-5, the V gene TRBV15, with D unclear. This CDR3 region has 16 residues. CDR1 is LNHNV and CDR2 is YYDKDF in the germline V gene (reference sequence). The V gene lost 2 bases and the J gene lost 4 bases, with 17 bases spanning the gap. CDR3 residues: CATSRKLPLSRETQYF. The DNA of the CDR3 is TGTGCCACCAGCAGAAAGTTGCCCTTATCGAGAGAGACCCAGTACTTC.

This clonotype was detected only a few times. The chain couples TRBV5-4 to TRBJ2-3; D is unclear. V was cut by 4 bases and J by 2 bases, with 11 bases left in between. Germline lookup yields CDR1 SGHNT and CDR2 YYREEE (reference sequence). This CDR3 has 14 amino acids. CDR3 region: CASSPDWNTDTQYF. The CDR3 nucleotides are TGTGCCAGCAGCCCAGACTGGAACACAGATACGCAGTATTTT.

This clonotype was recorded many times. This chain joins TRBV7-9 and TRBJ2-5; 8 bases are a match to TRBD1. CDR1 is SEHNR and CDR2 is FQNEAQ in the germline V gene (reference sequence). CDR3 length equals 14 residues. J lost 5 bases, V lost 4 bases, and 6 bases had no gene match. CDR3 in DNA: TGTGCCAGCAGCTCCGGACAGGGCTGGGAGACCCAGTACTTC. This translates into CASSSGQGWETQYF.

There are many counts of this clonotype. The V call is TRBV7-2, the J call TRBJ1-6, with no clear D. This CDR3 has 12 amino acids. Trimming removed 3 bases from V and 9 bases from J, with 6 bases in between. In germline, CDR1 is SGHTA, CDR2 FQGNSA. CDR3 in amino acids: CASSLRPSPLHF. Here the CDR3 DNA reads TGTGCCAGCAGCTTGCGGCCTTCACCCCTCCACTTT.

This clonotype was recorded many times. The chain carries TRBV28 and TRBJ2-5; a possible D gene is TRBD2 (6 bases). This CDR3 has 12 amino acids. V was trimmed by 7 bases and J by 1 base, leaving 7 bases between them. The germline CDR1 and CDR2 sequences are MDHEN and SYDVKM. The chain's CDR3 is CASNGGQETQYF. The CDR3 coding sequence is TGTGCCAGCAACGGGGGCCAAGAGACCCAGTACTTC.

As to this clonotype: The germline gene is not matched at one end of the junction; a read error may be the cause. This chain joins TRBV7-9 and TRBJ1-5; 8 bases agree with TRBD1. Looked up from germline, CDR1 is SEHNR and CDR2 is FQNEAQ (reference sequence). CDR3 size: 15 residues. The CDR3 DNA is TGTGCCAGCAGTTTGGGACAGGCTAGCAATCACCCCCAGCATTTT. Translated, it gives CASSLGQASNHPQHF.

There are many counts of this clonotype. This chain's CDR3 is CASSMDSRGPDTQYF. CDR3 bases: TGTGCCAGTAGTATGGACAGCCGAGGTCCAGATACGCAGTATTTT. V usage is TRBV19 and J usage is TRBJ2-3, with D perhaps matching TRBD1 (6 bases). The length of the CDR3 is 15 residues. The germline V gene encodes CDR1 LNHDA and CDR2 SQIVND (reference sequence). Trimming pared 3 bases from V and 4 bases from J, leaving 14 bases between.

This clonotype was counted at least ten times. CDR3 bases: TGTGCCAGCAGCTTAGAGAACAGTTATTATAATTCACCCCTCCACTTT. Protein: CASSLENSYYNSPLHF. The V call is TRBV11-2, the J call TRBJ1-6; D ambiguous. The V end was cut by 0 bases, the J end by 4 bases, with 10 bases between. The CDR3 spans 16 residues. Germline CDR1 reads SGHAT; CDR2 reads FQNNGV. The whole variable domain, remainder taken from reference TRBV11-2 and TRBJ1-6, is EAGVAQSPRYKIIEKRQSVAFWCNPISGHATLYWYQQILGQGPKLLIQFQNNGVVDDSQLPKDRFSAERLKGVDSTLKIQPAKLEDSAVYLCASSLENSYYNSPLHFGNGTRLTVT.

The gene calls are TRBV19 and TRBJ1-2; TRBD1 agrees at 9 bases. Germline V gene data show CDR1 as LNHDA and CDR2 as SQIVND (reference sequence). With 4 bases clipped from V and 8 bases from J, the junction kept 8 bases outside the gene matches. This CDR3 region has 14 residues. CDR3 nucleotide sequence: TGTGCCAGTAGTACCCGGGACAGGGTAAAAGGCTACACCTTC. This translates into CASSTRDRVKGYTF.

This clonotype was seen only a few times. The genes are TRBV7-6 and TRBJ1-3, with TRBD1 identical over 7 bases. Germline CDR1 reads SGHVS; CDR2 reads FNYEAQ. This CDR3 spans 13 amino acids. Germline trimming cut 3 bases from V and 8 bases from J; bases unmatched to any gene: 4. The CDR3 spells CASSLWDRYTIYF. The CDR3 DNA reads as TGTGCCAGCAGCTTGTGGGACAGATACACCATATATTTT.

This chain uses TRBV7-9 with TRBJ2-1, with D perhaps being TRBD1 or TRBD2 (5 bases each). V lost 3 bases to trimming and J lost 8 bases, with 14 bases between them. The length of the CDR3 is 14 residues. From germline, CDR1 is SEHNR and CDR2 FQNEAQ (reference sequence). CDR3 protein: CASSLRGVGDEQFF. The CDR3 DNA sequence: TGTGCCAGCAGCTTGAGGGGTGTGGGAGATGAGCAGTTCTTC. The entire variable domain, with the rest obtained from reference TRBV7-9 and TRBJ2-1, is as follows: DTGVSQNPRHKITKRGQNVTFRCDPISEHNRLYWYRQTLGQGPEFLTYFQNEAQLEKSRLLSDRFSAERPKGSFSTLEIQRTEQGDSAMYLCASSLRGVGDEQFFGPGTRLTVL.

This clonotype was counted at least ten times. The chain employs TRBV2 and TRBJ2-7, with D uncertain. The CDR3 has 11 residues. V was clipped by 5 bases and J by 0 bases, with 2 bases between them. Germline lookup yields CDR1 SNHLY and CDR2 FYNNEI. The CDR3 here is CASSNSYEQYF. In nucleotides, the CDR3 is TGTGCCAGCAGTAACTCCTACGAGCAGTACTTC.

A word on this clonotype: A read error is possible here, since a much larger clone lies one base away. This chain connects TRBV7-2 to TRBJ1-4; D not certain. From germline, CDR1 is SGHTA and CDR2 FQGNSA. CDR3 length: 15 amino acids. CDR3 sequence: CVSSLNGATNEKLFF. In nucleotides, the CDR3 is TGTGTCAGCAGCCTTAATGGTGCAACTAATGAAAAACTGTTTTTT.